This entry features one TCR beta chain sequence. Its target is unknown. Time point noted: baseline, week 1 (first vaccination visit). Treatment of the sample: pre-vaccination baseline after standard-of-care therapy. New WHO grade 3 or 4 astrocytomas that were IDH1-mutant and ATRX-lost had been found in donors. These data are taken from a study of a mutant IDH1 vaccine in newly diagnosed glioma. Whole-study context: Of treated patients, about 60% were men and approximately 40% women, averaging roughly 42 years. Antecedent treatment encompassed radiotherapy, temozolomide, or their combination; the majority received both. Whole-study findings and limits: Of all patients, 93.3% showed vaccine-induced immune responses.

CDR1 and CDR2 from the germline V gene are SGHDT and YYEEEE. This CDR3 spans 15 amino acids. V lost 0 bases, J lost 5 bases, and 4 bases stayed unmatched. Sequenced by immunoSEQ multiplex PCR; TCRdb stores in-frame clones only, minus some. The sample has 99,000 or so clones, over 85% seen once; the top ten hold roughly 0.6%. V usage is TRBV5-6 and J usage is TRBJ2-1; 8 positions agree with TRBD2. The starting material was PBMCs, obtained from a glioma patient treated with radiotherapy, temozolomide or both. The clonotype originates from a woman between 50 and 59 years old with glioma. CDR3 DNA: TGTGCCAGCAGCTTGGAAACTAGCGGAAACAATGAGCAGTTCTTC. This encodes CASSLETSGNNEQFF.